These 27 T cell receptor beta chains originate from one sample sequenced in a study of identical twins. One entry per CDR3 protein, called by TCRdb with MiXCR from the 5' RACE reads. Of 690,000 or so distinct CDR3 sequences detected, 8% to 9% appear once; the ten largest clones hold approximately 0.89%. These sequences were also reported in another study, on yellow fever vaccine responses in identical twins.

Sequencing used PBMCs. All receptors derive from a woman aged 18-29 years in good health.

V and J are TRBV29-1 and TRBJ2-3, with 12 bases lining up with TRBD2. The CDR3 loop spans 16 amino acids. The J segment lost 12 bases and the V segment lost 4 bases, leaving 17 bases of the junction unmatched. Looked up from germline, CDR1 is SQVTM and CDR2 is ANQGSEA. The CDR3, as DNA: TGCAGCGTTGTGGACGGGCCTAGCGGGAGGGCCGTCGGTCAGTATTTT. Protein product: CSVVDGPSGRAVGQYF.

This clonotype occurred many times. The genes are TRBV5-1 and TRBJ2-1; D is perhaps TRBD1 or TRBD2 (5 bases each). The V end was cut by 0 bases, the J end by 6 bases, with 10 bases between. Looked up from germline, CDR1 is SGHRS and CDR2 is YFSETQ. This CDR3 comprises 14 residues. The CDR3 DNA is TGCGCCAGCAGCTTGGGGTTGGGGGTCAATGAGCAGTTCTTC. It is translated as CASSLGLGVNEQFF.

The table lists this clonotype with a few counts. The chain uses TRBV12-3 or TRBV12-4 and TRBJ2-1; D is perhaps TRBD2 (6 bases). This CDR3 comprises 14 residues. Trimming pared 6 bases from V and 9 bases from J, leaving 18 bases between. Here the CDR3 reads CASSPDGSRFEQFF. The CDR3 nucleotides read TGTGCCAGCAGCCCTGACGGGAGTCGGTTTGAGCAGTTCTTC.

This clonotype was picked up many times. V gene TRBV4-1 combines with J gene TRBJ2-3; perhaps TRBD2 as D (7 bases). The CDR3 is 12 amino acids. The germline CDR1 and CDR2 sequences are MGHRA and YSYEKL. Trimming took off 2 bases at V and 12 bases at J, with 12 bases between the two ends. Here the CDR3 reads CASSQLGGLQYF. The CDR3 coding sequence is TGCGCCAGCAGCCAATTAGGGGGACTACAGTATTTT.

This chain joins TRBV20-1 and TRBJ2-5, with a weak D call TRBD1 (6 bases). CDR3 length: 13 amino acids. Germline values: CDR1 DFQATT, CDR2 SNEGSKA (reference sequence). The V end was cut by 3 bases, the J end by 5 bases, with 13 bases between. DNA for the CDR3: TGCAGTGCTAGCGTCAGGGGATTGGAGACCCAGTACTTC. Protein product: CSASVRGLETQYF.

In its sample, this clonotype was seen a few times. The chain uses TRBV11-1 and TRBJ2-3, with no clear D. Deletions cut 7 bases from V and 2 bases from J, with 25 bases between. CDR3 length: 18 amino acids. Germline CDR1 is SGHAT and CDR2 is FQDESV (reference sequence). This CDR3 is CASNRPYAETHFTDTQYF. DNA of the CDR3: TGTGCCAGCAATCGTCCTTACGCGGAAACCCACTTCACAGATACGCAGTATTTT.

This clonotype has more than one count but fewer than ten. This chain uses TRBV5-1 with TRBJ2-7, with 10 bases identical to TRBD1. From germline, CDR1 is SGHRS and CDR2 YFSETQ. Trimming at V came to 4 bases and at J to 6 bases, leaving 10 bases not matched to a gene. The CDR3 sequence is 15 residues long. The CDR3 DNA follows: TGCGCCAGCAGCCCCAGGACAGGGGGTCCGTCCGAGCAGTACTTC. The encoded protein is CASSPRTGGPSEQYF.

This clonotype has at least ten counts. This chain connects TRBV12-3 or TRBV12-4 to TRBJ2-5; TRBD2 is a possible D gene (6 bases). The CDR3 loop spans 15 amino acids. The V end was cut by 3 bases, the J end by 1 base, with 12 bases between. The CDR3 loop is CASSLTRTTQETQYF. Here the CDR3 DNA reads TGTGCCAGCAGTTTGACCAGGACTACCCAAGAGACCCAGTACTTC.

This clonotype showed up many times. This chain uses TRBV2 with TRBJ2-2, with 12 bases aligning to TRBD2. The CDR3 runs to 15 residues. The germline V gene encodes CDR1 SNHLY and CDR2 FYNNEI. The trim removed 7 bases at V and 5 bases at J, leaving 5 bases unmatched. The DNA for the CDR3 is TGTGCCAGCATCCCCGGGACTAGCGGGACCGGGGAGCTGTTTTTT. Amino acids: CASIPGTSGTGELFF.

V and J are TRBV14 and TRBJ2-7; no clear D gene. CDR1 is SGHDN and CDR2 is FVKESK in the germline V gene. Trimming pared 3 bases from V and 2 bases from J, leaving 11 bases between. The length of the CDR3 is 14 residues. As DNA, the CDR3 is TGTGCCAGCAGCCAGATCCAGCGAGCCTACGAGCAGTACTTC. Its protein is CASSQIQRAYEQYF.

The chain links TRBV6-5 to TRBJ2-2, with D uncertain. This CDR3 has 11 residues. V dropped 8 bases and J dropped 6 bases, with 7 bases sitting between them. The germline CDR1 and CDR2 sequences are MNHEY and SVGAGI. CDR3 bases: TGTGCCAGCGAGAGGTCCGGGGAGCTGTTTTTT. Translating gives CASERSGELFF.

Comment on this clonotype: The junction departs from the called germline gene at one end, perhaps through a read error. CDR3 sequence reads: CASSLFPGFTDTRYF. The DNA of the CDR3 is TGCGCCAGCAGCTTGTTCCCAGGCTTCACAGATACGCGGTATTTT. The chain links TRBV5-1 to TRBJ2-3; D call uncertain. Germline V gene sequence: CDR1 SGHRS, CDR2 YFSETQ. There are 15 residues in the CDR3.

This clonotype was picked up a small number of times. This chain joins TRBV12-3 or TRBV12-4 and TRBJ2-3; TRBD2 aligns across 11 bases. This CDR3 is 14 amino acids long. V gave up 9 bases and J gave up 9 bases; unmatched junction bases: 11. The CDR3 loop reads CASSASGRLWTQYF. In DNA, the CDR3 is TGTGCCAGTTCCGCTAGCGGGAGGTTATGGACGCAGTATTTT.

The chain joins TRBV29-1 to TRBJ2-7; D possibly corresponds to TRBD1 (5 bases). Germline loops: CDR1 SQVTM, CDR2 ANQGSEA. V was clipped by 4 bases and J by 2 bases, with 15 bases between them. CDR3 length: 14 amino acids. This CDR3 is CSVGRAGMAYEQYF. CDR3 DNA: TGCAGCGTTGGGCGAGCAGGGATGGCCTACGAGCAGTACTTC.

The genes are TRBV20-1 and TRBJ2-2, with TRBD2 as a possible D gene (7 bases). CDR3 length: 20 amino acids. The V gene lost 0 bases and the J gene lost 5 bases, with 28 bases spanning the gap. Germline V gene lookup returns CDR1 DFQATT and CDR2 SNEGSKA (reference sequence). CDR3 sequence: CSARDGGRGRTRFGTGELFF. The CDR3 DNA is TGCAGTGCTAGAGATGGAGGCAGGGGTAGGACTAGGTTCGGTACCGGGGAGCTGTTTTTT.

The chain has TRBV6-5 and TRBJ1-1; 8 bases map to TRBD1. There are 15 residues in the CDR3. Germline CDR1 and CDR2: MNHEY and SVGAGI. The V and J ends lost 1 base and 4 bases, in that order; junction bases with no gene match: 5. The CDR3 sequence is CASSYFGQGGTEAFF. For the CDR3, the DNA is TGTGCCAGCAGTTACTTCGGACAGGGAGGCACTGAAGCTTTCTTT.

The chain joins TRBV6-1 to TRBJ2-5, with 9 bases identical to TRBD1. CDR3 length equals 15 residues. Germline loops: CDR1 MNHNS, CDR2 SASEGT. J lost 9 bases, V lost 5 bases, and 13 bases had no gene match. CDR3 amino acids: CASSRGTGWGAAQYF. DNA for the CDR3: TGTGCCAGCAGTAGGGGGACAGGGTGGGGTGCGGCCCAGTACTTC.

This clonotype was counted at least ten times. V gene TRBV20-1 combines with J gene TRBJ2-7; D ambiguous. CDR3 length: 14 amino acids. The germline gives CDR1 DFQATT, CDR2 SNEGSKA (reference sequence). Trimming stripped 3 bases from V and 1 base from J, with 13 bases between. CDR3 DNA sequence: TGCAGTGCTAGCACGGATCCACGATCCTACGAGCAGTACTTC. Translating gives CSASTDPRSYEQYF.

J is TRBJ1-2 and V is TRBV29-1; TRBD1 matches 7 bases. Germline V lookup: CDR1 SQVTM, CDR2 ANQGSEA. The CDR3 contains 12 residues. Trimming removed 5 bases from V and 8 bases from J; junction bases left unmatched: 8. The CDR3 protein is CSVRTTGLGYTF. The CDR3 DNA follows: TGCAGCGTTCGAACGACAGGGCTGGGCTACACCTTC. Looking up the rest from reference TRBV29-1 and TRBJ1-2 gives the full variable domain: SAVISQKPSRDICQRGTSLTIQCQVDSQVTMMFWYRQQPGQSLTLIATANQGSEATYESGFVIDKFPISRPNLTFSTLTVSNMSPEDSSIYLCSVRTTGLGYTFGSGTRLTVV.

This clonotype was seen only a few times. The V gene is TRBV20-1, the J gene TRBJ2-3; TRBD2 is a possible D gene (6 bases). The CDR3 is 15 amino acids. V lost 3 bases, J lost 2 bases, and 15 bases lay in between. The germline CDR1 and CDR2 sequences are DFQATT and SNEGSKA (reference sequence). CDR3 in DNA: TGCAGTGCTAGCCGGGACGGGAGCTTCACAGATACGCAGTATTTT. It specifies CSASRDGSFTDTQYF.

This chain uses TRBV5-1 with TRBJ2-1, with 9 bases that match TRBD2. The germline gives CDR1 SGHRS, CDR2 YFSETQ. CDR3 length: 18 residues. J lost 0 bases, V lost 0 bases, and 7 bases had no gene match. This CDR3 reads CASSLVLAGSRSYNEQFF. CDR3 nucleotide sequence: TGCGCCAGCAGCTTGGTCCTAGCGGGGTCACGCTCCTACAATGAGCAGTTCTTC.

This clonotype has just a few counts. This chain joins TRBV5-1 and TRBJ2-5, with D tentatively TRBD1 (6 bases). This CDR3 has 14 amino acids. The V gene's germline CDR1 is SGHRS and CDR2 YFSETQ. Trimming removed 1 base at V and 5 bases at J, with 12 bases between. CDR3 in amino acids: CASSLTGTYETQYF. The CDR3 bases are TGCGCCAGCAGCTTGACAGGGACCTACGAGACCCAGTACTTC.

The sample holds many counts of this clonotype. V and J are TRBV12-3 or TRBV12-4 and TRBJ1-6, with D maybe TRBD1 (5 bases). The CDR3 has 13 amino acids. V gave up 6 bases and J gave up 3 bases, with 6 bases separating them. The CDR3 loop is CASSRDYNSPLHF. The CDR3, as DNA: TGTGCCAGCAGCAGGGACTATAATTCACCCCTCCACTTT.

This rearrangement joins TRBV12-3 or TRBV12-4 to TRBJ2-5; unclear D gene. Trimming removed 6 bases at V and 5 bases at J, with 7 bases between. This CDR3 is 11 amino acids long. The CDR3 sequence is CASSETETQYF. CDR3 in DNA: TGTGCCAGCAGCGAGACGGAGACCCAGTACTTC.

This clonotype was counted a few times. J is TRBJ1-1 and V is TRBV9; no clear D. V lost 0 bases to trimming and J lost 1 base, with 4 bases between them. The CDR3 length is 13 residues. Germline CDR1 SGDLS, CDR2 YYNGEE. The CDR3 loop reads CASSVDWNTEAFF. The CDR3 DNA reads TGTGCCAGCAGCGTAGATTGGAACACTGAAGCTTTCTTT.

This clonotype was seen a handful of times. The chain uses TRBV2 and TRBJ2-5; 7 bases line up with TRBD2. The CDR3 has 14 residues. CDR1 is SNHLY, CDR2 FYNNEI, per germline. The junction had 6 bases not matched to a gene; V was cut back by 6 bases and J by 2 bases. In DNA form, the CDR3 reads TGTGCCAGCAGGGGGAGGGCTCATCAAGAGACCCAGTACTTC. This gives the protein CASRGRAHQETQYF.

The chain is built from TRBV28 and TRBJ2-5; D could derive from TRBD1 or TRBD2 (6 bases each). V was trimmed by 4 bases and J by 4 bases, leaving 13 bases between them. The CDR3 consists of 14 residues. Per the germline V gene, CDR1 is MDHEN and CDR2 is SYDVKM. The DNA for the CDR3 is TGTGCCAGCAGTTCGGTGGGGGGCGCAGAGACCCAGTACTTC. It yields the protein CASSSVGGAETQYF.